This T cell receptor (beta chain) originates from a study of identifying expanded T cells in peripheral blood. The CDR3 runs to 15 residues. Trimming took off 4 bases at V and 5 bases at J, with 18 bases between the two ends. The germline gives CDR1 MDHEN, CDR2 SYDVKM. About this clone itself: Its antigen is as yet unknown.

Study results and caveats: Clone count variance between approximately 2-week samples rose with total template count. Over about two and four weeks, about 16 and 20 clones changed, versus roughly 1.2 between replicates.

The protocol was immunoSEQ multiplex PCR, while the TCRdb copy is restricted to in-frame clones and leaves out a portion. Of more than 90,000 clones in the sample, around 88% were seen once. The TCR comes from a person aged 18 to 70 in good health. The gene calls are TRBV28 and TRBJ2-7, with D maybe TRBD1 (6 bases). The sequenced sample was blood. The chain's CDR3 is CASSSPADSRDEQYF. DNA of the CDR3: TGTGCCAGCAGTTCCCCGGCGGACAGCCGGGACGAGCAGTACTTC.